This T cell receptor beta chain was profiled in a study of T cells in localized non-small cell lung cancer. TCRdb's table, derived via immunoSEQ multiplex PCR, lists solely in-frame clones and lacks some. The sample contains 40,000 to 50,000 clones, roughly 86% of which appear only once. Study-wide findings and caveats: Turning up in adjacent lung were a median about 56 of the top 100 tumor clones. In uninvolved adjacent lung, T cell clonality reached its highest value, exceeding tumor.

This CDR3 is 15 amino acids long. Germline V gives CDR1 SNHLY, CDR2 FYNNEI. Trimming removed 4 bases at V and 4 bases at J, with 16 bases between. A note on this clone: Its antigen is unidentified.

The input for sequencing was peripheral blood, taken before any cancer treatment. The rearrangement uses TRBV2 and TRBJ2-5, with a possible D match to TRBD1 (5 bases). The sequence was obtained from a woman aged 18 to 49 with stage III lung adenocarcinoma. Here the CDR3 DNA reads TGTGCCAGCAGTGCGATCAGGGAAGTGTTAGAGACCCAGTACTTC. Translated: CASSAIREVLETQYF.